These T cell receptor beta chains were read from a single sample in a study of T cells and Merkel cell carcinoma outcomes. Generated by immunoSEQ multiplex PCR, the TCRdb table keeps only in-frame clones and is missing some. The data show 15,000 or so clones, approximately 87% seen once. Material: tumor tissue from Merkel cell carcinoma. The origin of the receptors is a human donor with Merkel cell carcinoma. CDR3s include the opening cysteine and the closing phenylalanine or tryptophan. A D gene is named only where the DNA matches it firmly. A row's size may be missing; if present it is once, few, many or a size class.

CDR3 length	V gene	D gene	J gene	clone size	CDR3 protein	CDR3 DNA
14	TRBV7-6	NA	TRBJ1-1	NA	CASSLGGANTEAFF	TGTGCCAGCAGCCTAGGGGGTGCTAACACTGAAGCTTTCTTT
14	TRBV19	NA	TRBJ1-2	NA	CASSIEQGRYGYTF	TGTGCCAGTAGTATAGAACAGGGTCGCTATGGCTACACCTTC
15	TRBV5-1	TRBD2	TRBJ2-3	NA	CASNLAGGITDTQYF	TGCGCCAGCAACCTAGCGGGGGGGATTACAGATACGCAGTATTTT
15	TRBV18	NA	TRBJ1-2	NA	CASSPSTGANYGYTF	TGTGCCAGCTCACCGTCGACAGGAGCTAACTATGGCTACACCTTC
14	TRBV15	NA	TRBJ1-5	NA	CATSRGDWAQPQHF	TGTGCCACCAGCAGGGGCGACTGGGCCCAGCCCCAGCATTTT
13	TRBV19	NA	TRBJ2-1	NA	CATRVDTYNEQFF	TGTGCCACCAGGGTGGATACCTACAATGAGCAGTTCTTC
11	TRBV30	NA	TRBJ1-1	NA	CAGVVGTEAFF	TGTGCCGGGGTGGTGGGCACTGAAGCTTTCTTT
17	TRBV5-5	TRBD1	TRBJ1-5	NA	CASSLALDRDSNQPQHF	TGTGCCAGCAGCTTGGCCTTGGACAGGGATAGCAATCAGCCCCAGCATTTT
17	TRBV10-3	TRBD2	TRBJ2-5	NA	CAISEGTSGGAFETQYF	TGTGCCATCAGTGAGGGGACTAGCGGGGGGGCCTTTGAGACCCAGTACTTC
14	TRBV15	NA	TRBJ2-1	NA	CATSREDTYNEQFF	TGTGCCACCAGCAGGGAGGACACGTACAATGAGCAGTTCTTC
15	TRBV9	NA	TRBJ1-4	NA	CASSVGSATNEKLFF	TGTGCCAGCAGCGTAGGGAGCGCAACTAATGAAAAACTGTTTTTT
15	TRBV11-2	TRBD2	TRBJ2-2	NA	CASSAQLAFTGELFF	TGTGCCAGCAGCGCACAACTAGCGTTCACCGGGGAGCTGTTTTTT
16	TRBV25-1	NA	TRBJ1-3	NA	CASSKETGTRGNTIYF	TGTGCCAGCAGTAAAGAGACCGGGACAAGAGGAAACACCATATATTTT
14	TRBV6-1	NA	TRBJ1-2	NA	CASSSMYTNYGYTF	TGTGCCAGCAGTTCCATGTACACTAACTATGGCTACACCTTC
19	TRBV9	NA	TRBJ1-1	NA	CASSVGGGEERGLYTEAFF	TGTGCCAGCAGCGTTGGGGGAGGAGAAGAGCGTGGGTTGTACACTGAAGCTTTCTTT
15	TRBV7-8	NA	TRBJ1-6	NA	CASSTLTRRNSPLHF	TGTGCCAGCAGCACATTGACACGGCGAAATTCACCCCTCCACTTT
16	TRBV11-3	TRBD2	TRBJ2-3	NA	CASNRGSGLSTDTQYF	TGTGCCAGCAACCGCGGGAGCGGGTTATCTACAGATACGCAATATTTT
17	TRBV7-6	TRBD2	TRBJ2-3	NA	CASSWRLAGGPGDTQYF	TGTGCCAGCAGCTGGCGTCTAGCGGGAGGGCCAGGTGATACGCAGTATTTT
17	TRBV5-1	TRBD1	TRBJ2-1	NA	CASSLGTGPSSYNEQFF	TGCGCCAGCAGCTTAGGGACAGGTCCGAGCTCCTACAATGAGCAGTTCTTC
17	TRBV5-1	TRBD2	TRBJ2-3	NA	CASKGLAGGPDTDTQYF	TGCGCCAGCAAGGGACTAGCGGGAGGGCCGGATACAGATACGCAGTATTTT
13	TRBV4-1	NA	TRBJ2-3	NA	CASSRGNTDTQYF	TGCGCCAGCAGTAGAGGGAACACAGATACGCAGTATTTT
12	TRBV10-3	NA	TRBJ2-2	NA	CALLIRTGKLFF	TGTGCCTTACTGATTCGTACCGGGAAGCTGTTTTTT
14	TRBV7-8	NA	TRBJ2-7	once	CASSLMAGRSEQYF	TGTGCCAGCAGCTTAATGGCAGGGAGGTCCGAGCAGTACTTC
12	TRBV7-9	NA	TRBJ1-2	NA	CASSLSFDGYTF	TGTGCCAGCAGCTTATCATTCGATGGCTACACCTTC
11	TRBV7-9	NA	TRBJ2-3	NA	CASSETDTQYF	TGTGCTAGCAGCGAGACAGATACGCAGTATTTT
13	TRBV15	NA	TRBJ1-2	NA	CATSRENNYGYTF	TGTGCCACCAGCAGAGAAAACAACTATGGCTACACCTTC
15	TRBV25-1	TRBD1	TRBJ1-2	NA	CASSEGGTGGLGYIF	TGTGCCAGCAGTGAAGGGGGGACAGGGGGCTTAGGCTACATCTTC
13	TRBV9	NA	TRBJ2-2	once	CASSVGSLGELFF	TGTGCCAGCAGCGTAGGGAGCCTCGGGGAGCTGTTTTTT
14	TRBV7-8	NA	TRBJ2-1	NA	CASSPDRNYNEQFF	TGTGCCAGCAGCCCCGACAGAAATTACAATGAGCAGTTCTTC